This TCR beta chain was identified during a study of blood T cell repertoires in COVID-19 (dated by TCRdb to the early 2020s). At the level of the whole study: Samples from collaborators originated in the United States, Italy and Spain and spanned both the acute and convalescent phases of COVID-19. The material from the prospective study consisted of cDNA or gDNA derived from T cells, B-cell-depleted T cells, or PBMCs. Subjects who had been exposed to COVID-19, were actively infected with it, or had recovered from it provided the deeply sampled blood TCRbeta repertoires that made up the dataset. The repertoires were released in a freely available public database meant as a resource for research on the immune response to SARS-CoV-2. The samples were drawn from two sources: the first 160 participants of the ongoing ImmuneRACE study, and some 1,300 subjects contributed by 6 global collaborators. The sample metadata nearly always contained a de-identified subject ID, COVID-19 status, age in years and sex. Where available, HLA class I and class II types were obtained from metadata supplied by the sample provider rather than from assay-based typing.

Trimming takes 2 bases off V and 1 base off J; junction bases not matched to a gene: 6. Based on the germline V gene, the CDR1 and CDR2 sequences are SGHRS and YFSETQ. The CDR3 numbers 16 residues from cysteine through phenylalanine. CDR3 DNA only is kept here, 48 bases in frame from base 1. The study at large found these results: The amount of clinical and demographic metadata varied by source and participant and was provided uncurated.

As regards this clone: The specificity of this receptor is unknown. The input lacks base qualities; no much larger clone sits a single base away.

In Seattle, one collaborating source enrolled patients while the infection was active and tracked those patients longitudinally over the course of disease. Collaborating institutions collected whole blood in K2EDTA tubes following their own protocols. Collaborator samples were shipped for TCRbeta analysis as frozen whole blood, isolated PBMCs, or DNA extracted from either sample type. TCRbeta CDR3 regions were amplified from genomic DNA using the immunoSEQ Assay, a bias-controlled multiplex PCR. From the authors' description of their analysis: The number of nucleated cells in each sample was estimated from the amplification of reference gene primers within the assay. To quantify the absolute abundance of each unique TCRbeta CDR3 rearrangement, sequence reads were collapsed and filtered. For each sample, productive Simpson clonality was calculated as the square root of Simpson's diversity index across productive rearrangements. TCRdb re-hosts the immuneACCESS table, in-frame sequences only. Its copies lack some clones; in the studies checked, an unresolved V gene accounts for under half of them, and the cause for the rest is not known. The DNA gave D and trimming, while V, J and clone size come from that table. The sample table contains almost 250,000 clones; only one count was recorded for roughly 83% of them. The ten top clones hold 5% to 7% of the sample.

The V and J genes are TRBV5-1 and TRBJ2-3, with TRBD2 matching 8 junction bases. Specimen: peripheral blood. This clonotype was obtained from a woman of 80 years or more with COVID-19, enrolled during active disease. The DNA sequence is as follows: TGCGCCAGCAGCTTCCGGGGGGGCTTAGGCACAGATACGCAGTATTTT. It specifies CASSFRGGLGTDTQYF.